The T cell receptor beta chain described here comes from a study of PD-L1 blockade in urothelial cancer. Across the study: Each patient had 0 to 3 earlier chemotherapy regimens. Samples of blood were analyzed 3 weeks (second dose) and 6 weeks after treatment start.

The protocol was immunoSEQ multiplex PCR, while the TCRdb copy is restricted to in-frame clones and leaves out a portion. Of 40,000 to 45,000 clones listed, about four fifths are singletons. The CDR3 covers 14 residues. From germline, CDR1 is SEHNR and CDR2 FQNEAQ (reference sequence). Trimming stripped 0 bases from V and 1 base from J, with 6 bases between. Sequencing used PBMCs, obtained around atezolizumab (anti-PD-L1) treatment. This chain uses TRBV7-9 with TRBJ1-1; the D is unclear. The receptor comes from a man aged 65-85 years with urothelial cancer. As DNA, the CDR3 is TGTGCCAGCAGCTTAGCGGGGAGGAACACTGAAGCTTTCTTT. This sequence encodes CASSLAGRNTEAFF.